This T cell receptor beta chain was documented in a study of blood T cells in healthy people across ages (dated by TCRdb to between 2014 and 2017). With respect to the entire study: In model experiments, roughly one uniquely barcoded TCR beta cDNA molecule per two T cells was captured by template switching. To avoid experimental bias, donors of different ages were randomly spread across the sequencing lanes. Two additional independent replicas of 1 million unique cDNA reads from the same blood draw were analyzed for two donors (one aged 18 to 30 and one aged 80 or older). Using deep sequencing normalized with unique cDNA molecular identifiers, the study measured how TCR beta repertoire diversity changes with age. The donors were divided into four age groups: young (average approximately 17 years), middle-aged (approximately 42), aged (roughly 66) and long-lived (roughly 82).

The donors were roughly 39 Caucasian individuals from Russia, aged roughly 6 to 90 years, who were systemically healthy. Ten milliliters of peripheral blood were drawn from each donor into EDTA-treated Vacutainer tubes. PBMCs were isolated by Ficoll-Paque density-gradient centrifugation, with at least 6 million obtained per sample. Total RNA was extracted from PBMCs with Trizol reagent, with at least 6 micrograms obtained per sample. For every donor, an aliquot of PBMCs went through flow cytometry to measure the percentages of naive CD45RAhigh/CD27high T cells. Broader findings and caveats from the paper: The CMV infection status of donors was not known, potentially confounding age-related changes in expanded clonotypes. The long-lived group showed more naive CD4+ T cells, fewer expanded clones and increased TCR diversity than the aged group, suggesting age selection. Observed TCR beta diversity correlated strongly with the percentage of naive T cells measured by flow cytometry. As age increased, observed TCR beta diversity per million T cells dropped in a roughly linear way, and a significant reduction was already evident by age about 36. Conclusive comparison of naive and antigen-experienced compartments was prevented by the profiling of bulk unsorted PBMCs. Estimates of total diversity from one million sequenced T cells were regarded as lower bounds and underestimates.

The germline V gene (reference sequence) gives CDR1 as DFQATT and CDR2 as SNEGSKA. The junction shows trimming of 3 bases on V and 9 bases on J, plus 18 bases between the germline ends. The CDR3 has 14 amino acids, counting the end cysteine and phenylalanine. Only CDR3 DNA is held: 42 bases, read in frame from base 1. Of note for this clonotype: Its antigen is currently not known. Base qualities are not at hand, and no much larger clone is one base apart.

Library method: 5' RACE. The run used an Illumina HiSeq 2500. A second PCR of about 6 to 11 cycles was performed with a sample-barcoded 5' primer and a J-beta primer mix. Each TCR beta cDNA molecule received a unique molecular identifier from a template-switch 5' adaptor carrying 12 random nucleotides. Each sample yielded at least 2.5 million CDR3-containing paired-end reads. The Mint cDNA synthesis kit, primed by a TRBC-specific oligonucleotide, was used to synthesize first-strand cDNA from all RNA. After uracil-DNA glycosylase treatment, a first 18-cycle PCR used universal primers M1SS and BC2_uni_R on all cDNA. The original pipeline was this. For normalization, 1 million high-quality reads were randomly selected from each sample, with every read carrying a distinct molecular identifier. Instead of being binned into consensus sequences, reads with shared molecular identifiers were discarded. CDR3 identification, clonotype clustering and error correction used MiTCR with a Q25 quality threshold and the strictest error-elimination algorithm. A nonparametric unseen species model using Euler transformation provided a lower-bound estimate of total TCR beta diversity. TCRdb reprocessed the public reads (quality trimming at Q25 with fastp, clone calling with MiXCR) and kept in-frame beta chains. Rows with a matching CDR3 protein are joined into one entry that keeps the most common DNA and genes. TCRdb's processing, not the authors' own work, is the source of the V and J calls. Here the sample has 790,000 or so distinct CDR3 sequences; about 56% occur a single time. Roughly 25% of the sample is taken by the ten largest.

The rearranged chain carries TRBV20-1 and TRBJ2-1; the D assignment is uncertain and may be TRBD1 or TRBD2, with 6 bases supporting each. Sequencing used blood. The TCR was taken from a man aged 40-50 years in good health. In nucleotide form, the sequence is TGCAGTGCTAGGGGGGGCAGGGTATTCGGTGAGCAGTTCTTC. It specifies CSARGGRVFGEQFF.